What follows is one T cell receptor beta chain and its context. What antigen it recognizes has not been identified. Base qualities are not recorded, but no much larger clone differs from it by a single base. This record comes from a study of control samples from healthy donors and cancer patients (TCRdb year 2020). The method behind the library was the immunoSEQ multiplex PCR assay. Entries here come from immuneACCESS through TCRdb and include only in-frame sequences with V and J called. Some clones fail to appear in such tables; in the studies checked, an unresolved V gene covers under half of the shortfall, and the cause of the remainder is unknown. This sample lists over 200,000 clones; roughly 87% were detected once. The ten largest make up 10% to 15% of the sample. Including cysteine and phenylalanine, the CDR3 has 15 amino acids. Kept here is only the CDR3 DNA, which spans 45 bases and is read in frame from base 1. V loses 4 bases of germline sequence and J loses 1 base, and the interval between the two ends is 13 bases. CDR1 and CDR2 are drawn from the germline V gene (reference sequence): LGHDT, YNNKEL.

The sequence is built from TRBV3-1 (or the pseudogene TRBV3-2) and TRBJ1-1, with no confident D gene call. Specimen: PBMCs. The source of this sequence is a woman aged 55-70 years with lung cancer. The nucleotide sequence reads as follows: TGTGCCAGCAGCCTGGCCCCCTCCGGGAACACTGAAGCTTTCTTT. It encodes CASSLAPSGNTEAFF.